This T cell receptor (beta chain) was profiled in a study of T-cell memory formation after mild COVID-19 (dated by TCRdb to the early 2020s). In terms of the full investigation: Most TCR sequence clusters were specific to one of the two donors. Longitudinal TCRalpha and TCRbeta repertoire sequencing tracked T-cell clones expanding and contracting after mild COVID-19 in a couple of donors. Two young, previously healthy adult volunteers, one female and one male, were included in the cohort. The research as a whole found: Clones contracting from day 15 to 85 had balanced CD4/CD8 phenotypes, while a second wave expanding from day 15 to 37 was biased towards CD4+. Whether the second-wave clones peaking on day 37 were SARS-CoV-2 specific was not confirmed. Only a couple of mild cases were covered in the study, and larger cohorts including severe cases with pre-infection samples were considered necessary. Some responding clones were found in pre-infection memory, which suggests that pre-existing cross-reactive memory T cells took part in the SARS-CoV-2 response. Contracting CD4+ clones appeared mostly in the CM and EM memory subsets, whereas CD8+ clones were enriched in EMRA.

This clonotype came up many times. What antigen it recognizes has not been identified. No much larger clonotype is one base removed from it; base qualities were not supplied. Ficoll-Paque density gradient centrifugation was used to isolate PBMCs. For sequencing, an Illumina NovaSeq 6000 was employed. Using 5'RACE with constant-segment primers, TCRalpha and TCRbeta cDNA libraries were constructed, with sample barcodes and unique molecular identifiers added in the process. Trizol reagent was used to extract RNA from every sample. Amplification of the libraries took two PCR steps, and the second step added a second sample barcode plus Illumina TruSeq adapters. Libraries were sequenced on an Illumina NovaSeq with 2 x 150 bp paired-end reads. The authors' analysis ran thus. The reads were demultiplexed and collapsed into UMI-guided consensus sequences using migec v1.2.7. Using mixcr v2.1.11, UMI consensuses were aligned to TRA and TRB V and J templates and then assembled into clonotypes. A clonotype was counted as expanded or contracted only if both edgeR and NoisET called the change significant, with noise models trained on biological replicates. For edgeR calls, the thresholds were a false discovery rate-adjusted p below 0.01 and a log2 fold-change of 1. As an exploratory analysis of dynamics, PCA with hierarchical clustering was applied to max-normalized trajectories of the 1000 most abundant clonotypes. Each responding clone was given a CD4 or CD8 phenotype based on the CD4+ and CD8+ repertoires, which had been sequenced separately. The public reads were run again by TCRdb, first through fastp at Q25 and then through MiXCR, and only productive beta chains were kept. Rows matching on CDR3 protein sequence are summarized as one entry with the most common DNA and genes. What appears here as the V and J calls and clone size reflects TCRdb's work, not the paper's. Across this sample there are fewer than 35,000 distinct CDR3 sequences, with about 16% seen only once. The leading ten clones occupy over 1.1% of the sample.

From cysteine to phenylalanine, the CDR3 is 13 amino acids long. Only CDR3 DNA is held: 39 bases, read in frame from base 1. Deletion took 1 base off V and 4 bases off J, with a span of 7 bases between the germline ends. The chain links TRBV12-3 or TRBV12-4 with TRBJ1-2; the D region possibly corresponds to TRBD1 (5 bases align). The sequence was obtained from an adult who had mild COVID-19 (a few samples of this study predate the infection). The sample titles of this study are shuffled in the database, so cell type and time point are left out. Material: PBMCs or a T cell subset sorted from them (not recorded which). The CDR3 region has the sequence CASSLVQGYGYTF. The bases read TGTGCCAGCAGTTTAGTCCAGGGCTATGGCTACACCTTC.